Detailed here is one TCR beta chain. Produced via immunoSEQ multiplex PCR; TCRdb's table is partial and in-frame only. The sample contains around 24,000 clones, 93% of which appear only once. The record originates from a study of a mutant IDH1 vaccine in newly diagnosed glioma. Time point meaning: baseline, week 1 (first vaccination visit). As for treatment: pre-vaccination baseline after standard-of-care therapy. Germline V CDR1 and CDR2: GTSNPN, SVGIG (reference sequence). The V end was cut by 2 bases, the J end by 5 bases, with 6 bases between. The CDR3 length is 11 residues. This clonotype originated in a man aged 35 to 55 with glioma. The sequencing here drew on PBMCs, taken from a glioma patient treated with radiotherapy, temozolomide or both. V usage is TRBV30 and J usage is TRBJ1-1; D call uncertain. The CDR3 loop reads CAWSPGTEAFF. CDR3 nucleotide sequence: TGTGCCTGGAGTCCGGGGACTGAAGCTTTCTTT. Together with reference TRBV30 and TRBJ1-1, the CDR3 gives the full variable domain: SQTIHQWPATLVQPVGSPLSLECTVEGTSNPNLYWYRQAAGRGLQLLFYSVGIGQISSEVPQNLSASRPQDRQFILSSKKLLLSDSGFYLCAWSPGTEAFFGQGTRLTVV.